This T cell receptor (beta chain) stems from a study of blood T cell repertoires in COVID-19 (dated by TCRdb to about 2020). At the level of the whole study: Recovered participants in ImmuneRACE Cohort 3 were defined by two consecutive negative NP/OP PCR tests, clearance by a healthcare professional, or resolution of symptoms. The prospective study material was composed of cDNA or gDNA derived from T cells, B-cell-depleted T cells, or PBMCs. The dataset comprised deeply sampled blood TCRbeta repertoires from subjects exposed to, actively infected with, or recovered from COVID-19. A freely available public database, intended as a resource for researchers studying the immune response to SARS-CoV-2, is where the repertoires were released. Where available, HLA class I and class II types were taken from metadata supplied by the sample provider and were not determined by assay-based typing. The sample metadata nearly always contained a de-identified subject ID, COVID-19 status, age in years and sex. The samples were drawn from two sources: the first 160 participants of the ongoing ImmuneRACE study, and 1,254 subjects contributed by 6 global collaborators. Samples from collaborators originated in the United States, Italy and Spain and spanned both the acute and convalescent phases of COVID-19.

Study-wide findings and limitations: Clinical and demographic metadata were provided uncurated, with the amount varying by source and participant.

CDR3 length: 14 amino acids, cysteine to phenylalanine. The kept DNA is CDR3 alone, 42 bases in frame from the first base. Deletion took 0 bases off V and 4 bases off J, with a span of 7 bases between the germline ends. Per the germline V gene, SGHRS is the CDR1 and YFSETQ is the CDR2. Participants in the prospective study were aged roughly 18 to 100 years, lived in 20 to 25 United States geographic areas, and enrolled through a virtual design. In the prospective study, participants were assigned to cohorts based on the clinical history participants reported in a screening survey and a study questionnaire. Each participant in the prospective study had whole blood, serum and a nasopharyngeal or oropharyngeal swab collected by mobile phlebotomists. Over a roughly 2-month period, participants in the prospective study had the option of providing additional blood draws and questionnaires. Before DNA extraction, blood samples from the prospective study were shipped at room temperature or frozen.

In regard to this clone: Its target antigen remains unknown. Base-call qualities are not available, and no considerably larger clone is one nucleotide away.

TCRbeta CDR3 regions were amplified from genomic DNA by means of the immunoSEQ Assay, a bias-controlled multiplex PCR. Per the original workflow: Nucleated cell counts per sample were estimated from amplification of reference gene primers within the assay. Sequence reads were collapsed and filtered to measure the absolute abundance of every unique TCRbeta CDR3 rearrangement. Productive Simpson clonality was computed per sample as the square root of Simpson's diversity index over productive rearrangements. Sourced from immuneACCESS, this table was stored by TCRdb with only in-frame sequences that have V and J called. A share of the clones is absent; for the studies checked, an unresolved V gene accounts for under half, and the remainder has no known explanation. The DNA was the basis for D and trimming; V, J and clone size are from that table. For this sample there are under 150,000 clones; 84% appear just once. The ten biggest clones cover 3.9% of the sample.

Sequencing used PBMCs or T cells enriched from blood (not recorded which). The TCR originated in a man over 45 in a cohort exposed to, infected with or recovered from COVID-19 (not recorded which). Recombination joined TRBV5-1 with TRBJ2-2; the D gene assignment is ambiguous. The DNA sequence is as follows: TGCGCCAGCAGCTTGGCCGAGGTCACCGGGGAGCTGTTTTTT. Protein translation: CASSLAEVTGELFF.